This entry concerns a single T cell receptor (beta chain). Antigen: not known. Clones were read by immunoSEQ multiplex PCR, and TCRdb kept only the in-frame ones, dropping some. The sample holds 15,000 to 20,000 clones, 65% to 85% seen once. The data were taken from a study of tumor-infiltrating lymphocytes in localized non-small cell lung cancer. CDR1 and CDR2 from the germline V gene are SGHTA and FQGNSA. CDR3 length equals 15 residues. Trimming removed 4 bases from V and 1 base from J, with 14 bases in between. General study findings and limits: Different pieces of the same tissue went to different assays, confounding technical variation with intratumor heterogeneity.

The genes are TRBV7-2 and TRBJ2-7; D is possibly TRBD2 (7 bases). The sequenced sample consisted of lung tumor tissue. The TCR originated in a human donor with non-small cell lung cancer. The CDR3 is CASSSLGGESYEQYF. DNA of the CDR3: TGTGCCAGCAGCTCCTTAGGGGGGGAATCCTACGAGCAGTACTTC. The full variable domain, with the rest looked up from reference TRBV7-2 and TRBJ2-7, is GAGVSQSPSNKVTEKGKDVELRCDPISGHTALYWYRQSLGQGLEFLIYFQGNSAPDKSGLPSDRFSAERTGGSVSTLTIQRTQQEDSAVYLCASSSLGGESYEQYFGPGTRLTVT.